One T cell receptor (beta chain) is described in this entry. Its cognate antigen is unknown. The record originates from a study of molecular identifiers for immune sequencing clone quantification. Overall study results and limits: Highly expanded clone sizes could be underestimated by identical TCR molecules sharing a barcode. Clones that exceeded 20 RNA copies held over 99% of effector molecules, yet under 1% in naive cells.

The CDR3 spans 12 residues. Trimming shortened V by 5 bases and J by 0 bases, and 7 bases separated the two germline ends. Germline V gene sequence: CDR1 SQVTM, CDR2 ANQGSEA. Libraries of naive CD8 T cells were made from about 21,000 to 970,000 sorted cells. They used 10%, 30% or 50% RNA. Previously described methods and listed TCR primers produced bulk TCR libraries. TCRdb re-derived calls from the PCR reads in MiXCR, one entry per CDR3 protein. The repertoire consists of 460,000 or so distinct CDR3 sequences, with over 20% occurring once and the leading ten covering around 0.84%. This receptor was taken from a human donor in good health. Some libraries in this study had Jurkat cell RNA spiked in. Sequencing was done on a sample of naive CD8+ T cells from blood, with Jurkat cell RNA spiked in. Subset meaning: FACS-sorted CD8+CD4-CCR7+CD45RA+ naive T cells. The chain is built from TRBV29-1 and TRBJ1-2; D remains unclear. The CDR3 is CSVQNTNYGYTF. The CDR3 nucleotides are TGCAGCGTTCAGAACACTAACTATGGCTACACCTTC.